The 30 T cell receptor beta chains given below trace back to one sample, sequenced in a study of cytomegalovirus exposure and HLA in healthy donors. Use of 60 Vbeta and 13 Jbeta primers characterized the PCR. Libraries were prepared by immunoSEQ multiplex PCR; TCRdb keeps only in-frame clonotypes and omits some of them. The sample holds 68,000 or so clones, about 81% seen once. The sample taken for sequencing was PBMCs. Receptors originate from a human donor in good health.

This clone was detected only once. An end of the junction differs from the germline gene, which may be a read error. V is TRBV7-9 and J is TRBJ2-7; D is perhaps TRBD1 (5 bases). This CDR3 comprises 12 residues. Germline V lookup: CDR1 SEHNR, CDR2 FQNEAQ (reference sequence). This CDR3 is CSSSLRVYEQYF. In DNA form, the CDR3 reads TGTTCCAGCAGCCTCAGGGTGTACGAGCAGTACTTC.

The V gene is TRBV19, the J gene TRBJ1-1, with 8 bases that match TRBD1. The ends lost 5 bases at V and 5 bases at J; junction bases unmatched: 4. Germline V gene data show CDR1 as LNHDA and CDR2 as SQIVND (reference sequence). The CDR3 consists of 13 residues. The DNA for the CDR3 is TGTGCCAGTAGTGCCAGGGGGCTAACTGAAGCTTTCTTT. This codes for CASSARGLTEAFF.

The gene calls are TRBV7-3 and TRBJ1-1; 7 bases line up with TRBD1. V gave up 3 bases and J gave up 0 bases; unmatched junction bases: 1. Germline-derived CDR1 and CDR2 are SGHTA and FQGTGA. The CDR3 covers 14 residues. The CDR3 region is CASSLTGLNTEAFF. The CDR3 DNA reads as TGTGCCAGCAGCTTGACAGGGTTGAACACTGAAGCTTTCTTT.

The J gene is TRBJ2-5, the V gene TRBV30, with 7 bases identical to TRBD2. V lost 0 bases to trimming and J lost 5 bases; unmatched junction nucleotides: 9. Germline V gives CDR1 GTSNPN, CDR2 SVGIG (reference sequence). CDR3 length equals 15 residues. This CDR3 is CAWSVSGTVRETQYF. As DNA, the CDR3 is TGTGCCTGGAGTGTAAGCGGGACTGTACGGGAGACCCAGTACTTC.

This chain uses TRBV7-6 with TRBJ2-3; D possibly corresponds to TRBD1 (6 bases). Between the trimmed V and J ends, which lost 11 bases and 5 bases, there was a span of 20 bases. This CDR3 spans 14 amino acids. In germline, CDR1 is SGHVS, CDR2 FNYEAQ. The CDR3 nucleotides read TGTGCCTCGGCGAGGGGGTCGGACTTAGATACGCAGTATTTT. Protein product: CASARGSDLDTQYF.

This clone came up once. The genes are TRBV7-9 and TRBJ2-5; TRBD2 might be the D (5 bases). The CDR3 consists of 13 residues. V was cut by 3 bases and J by 4 bases, with 9 bases left in between. Germline CDR1 is SEHNR and CDR2 is FQNEAQ (reference sequence). The CDR3 nucleotides read TGTGCCAGCAGCTTCGGAGGACCAGAGACCCAGTACTTC. Encoded protein: CASSFGGPETQYF.

The chain has TRBV12-5 and TRBJ2-1; 11 nucleotides match TRBD1. J was trimmed by 7 bases and V by 3 bases; bases with no gene match: 5. Germline loops: CDR1 LGHNT, CDR2 FRNRAP. The CDR3 contains 15 residues. The DNA of the CDR3 is TGTGCTAGTGGTTTAGCCGGGACAGGGGGGAATGAGCAGTTCTTC. It is translated as CASGLAGTGGNEQFF. The full variable domain, its missing parts supplied by reference TRBV12-5 and TRBJ2-1, is DARVTQTPRHKVTEMGQEVTMRCQPILGHNTVFWYRQTMMQGLELLAYFRNRAPLDDSGMPKDRFSAEMPDATLATLKIQPSEPRDSAVYFCASGLAGTGGNEQFFGPGTRLTVL.

The J gene is TRBJ2-7, the V gene TRBV18, with D perhaps TRBD2 (6 bases). V lost 0 bases and J lost 5, with 14 bases in between. The V gene's germline CDR1 is KGHSH and CDR2 LQKENI. This CDR3 spans 15 amino acids. The CDR3 protein is CASSPPGGEGDEQYF. Written as DNA, the CDR3 is TGTGCCAGCTCACCACCTGGCGGGGAAGGAGACGAGCAGTACTTC.

V is TRBV5-1 and J is TRBJ1-3; 9 nucleotides line up with TRBD1. The V segment lost 4 bases and the J segment 4 bases; nucleotides outside the gene matches: 6. Germline CDR1 SGHRS, CDR2 YFSETQ. The CDR3 runs 15 residues. CDR3 nucleotides: TGCGCCAGCAGCCGGGGGACAGGGATAGGAAACACCATATATTTT. Translating it yields CASSRGTGIGNTIYF.

This chain joins TRBV2 and TRBJ2-5, with D possibly matching TRBD2 (6 bases). In germline, CDR1 is SNHLY, CDR2 FYNNEI. V lost 7 bases and J lost 5, with 11 bases in between. The CDR3 is 12 residues long. CDR3 sequence (DNA): TGTGCCAGCACTCTAGCGAGGGAGACCCAGTACTTC. Encoded protein: CASTLARETQYF.

The rearrangement uses TRBV14 and TRBJ2-5, with D possibly matching TRBD2 (6 bases). V was pared by 0 bases and J by 3 bases, with 14 bases between. Germline V CDR1 and CDR2: SGHDN, FVKESK. The CDR3 has 16 amino acids. This CDR3 reads CASSQDFTGGKETQYF. Here the CDR3 DNA reads TGTGCCAGCAGCCAAGATTTCACAGGCGGGAAAGAGACCCAGTACTTC. The full variable domain, with the rest looked up from reference TRBV14 and TRBJ2-5, is EAGVTQFPSHSVIEKGQTVTLRCDPISGHDNLYWYRRVMGKEIKFLLHFVKESKQDESGMPNNRFLAERTGGTYSTLKVQPAELEDSGVYFCASSQDFTGGKETQYFGPGTRLLVL.

J is TRBJ2-5 and V is TRBV5-4; TRBD2 matches 7 bases. The J call could be wrong; TRBJ2-7 is a better fit for the DNA end. The V gene's germline CDR1 is SGHNT and CDR2 YYREEE (reference sequence). This CDR3 has 15 residues. The CDR3 loop reads CASSLVGGGSYEQYF. In nucleotides, the CDR3 is TGTGCCAGCAGCTTGGTTGGGGGGGGGAGCTACGAGCAGTACTTC.

This clone has a handful of counts. The chain links TRBV29-1 to TRBJ1-1, with 9 bases aligning to TRBD1. The CDR3 consists of 15 residues. Trimming at V came to 1 base and at J to 8 bases, leaving 11 bases not matched to a gene. Per the germline V gene, CDR1 is SQVTM and CDR2 is ANQGSEA. The CDR3: CSVEGGQGQGREAFF. The CDR3 nucleotides are TGCAGCGTTGAAGGGGGACAGGGACAGGGTAGGGAAGCTTTCTTT.

The chain uses TRBV7-9 and TRBJ1-2; D not certain. Trimming pared 5 bases from V and 7 bases from J, leaving 17 bases between. The CDR3 length is 14 residues. Germline CDR1 reads SEHNR; CDR2 reads FQNEAQ (reference sequence). The CDR3 coding sequence is TGTGCCAGCAGCCTTGACACCCTTCAGAGTGGCTACACCTTC. The encoded protein is CASSLDTLQSGYTF.

The chain links TRBV21-1 to TRBJ2-3; the DNA was not used to check the table's D call, TRBD1. TRBV21-1 is given as a pseudogene. This CDR3 contains 13 residues. CDR3 bases: TGTGCCAGCGGGTACAGGGGGTTGGAAACGCAGTATTTT. Residues: CASGYRGLETQYF.

The gene calls are TRBV21-1 and TRBJ1-5; the DNA was not used to check the table's D call, TRBD1. TRBV21-1 is designated a pseudogene. The CDR3 is 15 amino acids. The CDR3 is CASSHRGGSNQPQHF. In DNA form, the CDR3 reads TGTGCCAGCAGCCACAGGGGTGGGAGCAATCAGCCCCAGCATTTT.

This chain connects TRBV7-3 to TRBJ2-7; maybe TRBD1 (5 bases). The V end lost 1 base, the J end lost 12 bases, and 16 bases lay between the germline ends. This CDR3 has 13 residues. Germline V CDR1 and CDR2: SGHTA, FQGTGA. The DNA of the CDR3 is TGTGCCAGCAGCTTAAATGGGGAAGGGGCCAGGTACTTC. Translated, it gives CASSLNGEGARYF.

As concerns this clone: One junction end disagrees with the germline gene, perhaps due to a read error. This chain's CDR3 is CANSLVLGGEQEKLFF. The CDR3 coding sequence is TGCGCCAACAGCTTGGTTTTAGGGGGCGAGCAAGAAAAACTGTTTTTT. V gene TRBV5-1 combines with J gene TRBJ1-4; 7 bases are a match to TRBD1. CDR3 size: 16 residues. Germline lookup yields CDR1 SGHRS and CDR2 YFSETQ.

CDR3 nucleotides: TGTGCCAGCAGCTTAGGGCGGGGGTTATCCTACGAGCAGTACTTC. Its translation is CASSLGRGLSYEQYF. The V call is TRBV7-3, the J call TRBJ2-7, with 7 bases fitting TRBD2. V shed 2 bases and J 1 base; nucleotides not matched to a gene: 5. Germline V gene sequence: CDR1 SGHTA, CDR2 FQGTGA. There are 15 residues in the CDR3.

The chain uses TRBV5-6 and TRBJ1-1; D is undetermined. CDR1 SGHDT and CDR2 YYEEEE come from the germline V gene. Trimming shortened V by 1 base and J by 6 bases, and 10 bases separated the two germline ends. The CDR3 extends over 13 amino acids. CDR3 region: CASSLWAIAEAFF. CDR3 sequence (DNA): TGTGCCAGCAGCTTGTGGGCCATCGCTGAAGCTTTCTTT.

The V gene is TRBV9, the J gene TRBJ2-3; TRBD2 agrees at 9 bases. Germline values: CDR1 SGDLS, CDR2 YYNGEE. The CDR3 has 15 amino acids. V trimming: 4 bases; J trimming: 2 bases; junction bases outside the gene matches: 5. The CDR3: CASSLRTSATDTQYF. CDR3 coding DNA: TGTGCCAGCAGCCTTCGGACTAGCGCCACAGATACGCAGTATTTT. The complete variable domain, with remaining parts taken from reference TRBV9 and TRBJ2-3, reads DSGVTQTPKHLITATGQRVTLRCSPRSGDLSVYWYQQSLDQGLQFLIQYYNGEERAKGNILERFSAQQFPDLHSELNLSSLELGDSALYFCASSLRTSATDTQYFGPGTRLTVL.

In this sample, this clone turned up a few times. V is TRBV5-4 and J is TRBJ2-7, with TRBD1 matching 11 bases. The CDR3 has 13 amino acids. Germline values: CDR1 SGHNT, CDR2 YYREEE (reference sequence). The trim removed 8 bases at V and 5 bases at J, leaving 6 bases unmatched. The CDR3 region has the DNA TGTGCCAGTTGGGACAGGGGGGGGAACGAGCAGTACTTC. Its protein is CASWDRGGNEQYF.

The V gene is TRBV5-1, the J gene TRBJ2-7; TRBD2 might be the D (6 bases). Germline CDR1 reads SGHRS; CDR2 reads YFSETQ. The ends were cut back, 0 bases at V and 4 bases at J, with 11 bases in the middle. This CDR3 comprises 14 residues. The CDR3 region is CASSLGMAGYEQYF. DNA of the CDR3: TGCGCCAGCAGCTTGGGGATGGCGGGGTACGAGCAGTACTTC.

CDR3 amino acids: CASSLGTSIPDTQYF. The CDR3 bases are TGTGCCAGCAGCTTAGGGACTAGCATCCCAGATACGCAGTATTTT. This chain joins TRBV7-9 and TRBJ2-3; 8 bases line up with TRBD2. The CDR3 has 15 amino acids. CDR1 is SEHNR, CDR2 FQNEAQ, per germline (reference sequence). V was clipped by 1 base and J by 4 bases; unmatched bases: 4. The full variable domain, rest sourced from reference TRBV7-9 and TRBJ2-3, is DTGVSQNPRHKITKRGQNVTFRCDPISEHNRLYWYRQTLGQGPEFLTYFQNEAQLEKSRLLSDRFSAERPKGSFSTLEIQRTEQGDSAMYLCASSLGTSIPDTQYFGPGTRLTVL.

The chain links TRBV19 to TRBJ1-5, with 7 positions matching TRBD1. The ends lost 6 bases at V and 5 bases at J; junction bases unmatched: 1. Germline lookup yields CDR1 LNHDA and CDR2 SQIVND (reference sequence). The CDR3 is 12 residues long. The CDR3 DNA is TGTGCCAGTAGACAGGGGTATCAGCCCCAGCATTTT. This sequence encodes CASRQGYQPQHF.

The V call is TRBV18, the J call TRBJ1-6; possible D gene TRBD1, 5 bases. CDR1 and CDR2 (germline): KGHSH, LQKENI. This CDR3 has 15 residues. Trimming cost V 2 bases and J 6 bases, with 11 bases left between them. CDR3 sequence (DNA): TGTGCCAGCTCACCATTGGGGCGAACTAATTCACCCCTCCACTTT. Amino acids: CASSPLGRTNSPLHF. The whole variable domain, remainder taken from reference TRBV18 and TRBJ1-6, is NAGVMQNPRHLVRRRGQEARLRCSPMKGHSHVYWYRQLPEEGLKFMVYLQKENIIDESGMPKERFSAEFPKEGPSILRIQQVVRGDSAAYFCASSPLGRTNSPLHFGNGTRLTVT.

This clone was seen only once. One junction end disagrees with the germline gene, perhaps due to a read error. V usage is TRBV6-1 and J usage is TRBJ1-3; D uncertain. Germline V gene lookup returns CDR1 MNHNS and CDR2 SASEGT. The CDR3 is made up of 11 amino acids. CDR3 sequence reads: CASDTGGRERF. The CDR3 DNA reads TGTGCCAGCGACACCGGTGGACGGGAAAGATTT.

V gene TRBV6-1 combines with J gene TRBJ2-3, with 9 positions matching TRBD2. This CDR3 has 15 residues. The germline V gene has CDR1 MNHNS and CDR2 SASEGT. J was trimmed by 6 bases and V by 4 bases; bases with no gene match: 8. CDR3 sequence: CASSVRRGGQDTQYF. CDR3 sequence (DNA): TGTGCCAGCAGTGTGCGGCGGGGGGGTCAGGATACGCAGTATTTT.

The chain recombines TRBV5-6 with TRBJ1-2; 7 positions agree with TRBD1. CDR3 size: 16 residues. V lost 3 bases to trimming and J lost 1 base; unmatched junction nucleotides: 9. Germline CDR1 SGHDT, CDR2 YYEEEE. For the CDR3, the DNA is TGTGCCAGCAGCTCTCCAACAGACAGGGTTAACTATGGCTACACCTTC. It specifies CASSSPTDRVNYGYTF.

This clone was seen only a few times. The rearrangement uses TRBV7-6 and TRBJ2-1, with 9 positions matching TRBD1. The V gene's germline CDR1 is SGHVS and CDR2 FNYEAQ. The CDR3 spans 17 residues. V was pared by 2 bases and J by 1 base, with 6 bases of the junction left unmatched. The CDR3 loop reads CASSLIQGARSYNEQFF. CDR3 nucleotide sequence: TGTGCCAGCAGCTTAATACAGGGGGCGCGGTCCTACAATGAGCAGTTCTTC. Supplemented by reference TRBV7-6 and TRBJ2-1, the full variable domain reads GAGVSQSPRYKVTKRGQDVALRCDPISGHVSLYWYRQALGQGPEFLTYFNYEAQQDKSGLPNDRFSAERPEGSISTLTIQRTEQRDSAMYRCASSLIQGARSYNEQFFGPGTRLTVL.